The present T cell receptor (beta chain) was sequenced within a study of glioma-infiltrating T cells. Broader study findings: Non-neoplastic patients had below-expected tissue-blood divergence, while all gliomas exceeded expectation.

The germline V gene encodes CDR1 MNHNY and CDR2 SVGAGI (reference sequence). V gave up 0 bases and J gave up 7 bases, with 10 bases separating them. CDR3 length equals 15 residues. Using RNA template, CDR3s of TCR alpha and beta were amplified with iRepertoire arm-PCR. A single record per CDR3 protein comes from TCRdb applying MiXCR to the multiplex PCR reads. Among tens of thousands of distinct CDR3 sequences listed, 20% to 25% were seen once. This clonotype was picked up many times. Its antigen remains unknown. V gene TRBV6-6 combines with J gene TRBJ1-6; tentative D call: TRBD1 (6 bases). The sequenced sample consisted of glioma tissue, nonneoplastic brain tissue, or PBMCs (not recorded which). This sequence was found in a human donor with low-grade glioma or glioblastoma, undergoing nonglioma brain surgery, or in good health (not recorded which). The CDR3 sequence is CASSYSGGRNSPLHF. The CDR3 nucleotides are TGTGCCAGCAGTTACTCAGGGGGGCGGAATTCACCCCTCCACTTT.